This entry describes one T cell receptor beta chain. TCRdb's copy holds only in-frame clones and misses some; the assay was immunoSEQ multiplex PCR. The sample includes approximately 160,000 clones, over 65% seen only once; the top ten take approximately 4.4%. This entry is derived from a study of blood T cell repertoires in COVID-19. The sequencing input was PBMCs or T cells enriched from blood (not recorded which). The clonotype comes from a woman in her forties or fifties who had recovered from COVID-19.

The CDR3: CASSEGGVRGSYEQYV. In DNA form, the CDR3 reads TGTGCCAGCAGCGAAGGGGGCGTCCGCGGCTCCTACGAGCAGTACGTC. The J gene is TRBJ2-7, the V gene TRBV3-1 (or the pseudogene TRBV3-2), with TRBD1 identical over 7 bases. The CDR3 extends over 16 amino acids. Looked up from germline, CDR1 is LGHDT and CDR2 is YNNKEL (reference sequence). The V gene end was trimmed by 5 bases and the J gene end by 0 bases; junction bases not matched to a gene: 10.